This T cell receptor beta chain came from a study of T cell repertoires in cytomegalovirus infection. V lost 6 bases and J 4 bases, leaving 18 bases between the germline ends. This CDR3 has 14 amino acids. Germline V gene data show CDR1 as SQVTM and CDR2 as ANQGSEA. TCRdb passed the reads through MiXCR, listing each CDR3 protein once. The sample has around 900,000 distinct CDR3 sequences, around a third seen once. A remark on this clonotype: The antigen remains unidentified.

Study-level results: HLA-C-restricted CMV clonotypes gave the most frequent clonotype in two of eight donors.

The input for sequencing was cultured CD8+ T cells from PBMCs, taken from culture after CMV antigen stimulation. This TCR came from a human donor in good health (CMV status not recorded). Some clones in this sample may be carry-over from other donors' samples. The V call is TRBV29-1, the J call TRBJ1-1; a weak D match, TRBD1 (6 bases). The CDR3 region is CSVPNYQGSTEAFF. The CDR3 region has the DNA TGCAGCGTCCCCAACTACCAGGGGAGCACTGAAGCTTTCTTT.